These 24 T cell receptor beta chains share one sample of origin, sequenced in a study of T cell changes during pregnancy in multiple sclerosis. Only in-frame clones appear in the TCRdb table, and some are missing; sequencing was by immunoSEQ multiplex PCR. Counted here are about 30,000 clones, around 90% occurring once; the ten biggest clones make up 6.2%. The material sequenced was CD8+ T cells from peripheral blood mononuclear cells, taken before pregnancy. These receptors were obtained from a female donor with multiple sclerosis, enrolled in a pregnancy study.

The chain combines TRBV7-3 with TRBJ2-3; 12 bases fit TRBD2. The germline V gene has CDR1 SGHTA and CDR2 FQGTGA. The junction had 3 bases not matched to a gene; V was cut back by 5 bases and J by 3 bases. The CDR3 is 15 residues long. This CDR3 is CASSAGLAGTDTQYF. Written as DNA, the CDR3 is TGTGCCAGCAGCGCAGGACTAGCGGGGACAGATACGCAGTATTTT.

The chain has TRBV28 and TRBJ2-5; TRBD1 might be the D (6 bases). V was trimmed by 6 bases and J by 1 base, leaving 12 bases between them. Looked up from germline, CDR1 is MDHEN and CDR2 is SYDVKM. The CDR3 extends over 14 amino acids. In DNA form, the CDR3 reads TGTGCCAGCAGCCTGGTGGACAGCCAAGAGACCCAGTACTTC. Its translation: CASSLVDSQETQYF.

The genes are TRBV27 and TRBJ2-7, with 7 nucleotides matching TRBD2. In germline, CDR1 is MNHEY, CDR2 SMNVEV (reference sequence). After removal of 10 bases from V and 0 bases from J, the junction contained 9 bases not matched to a gene. The CDR3 sequence is 14 residues long. CDR3 DNA: TGTGCCACCTCTTCGGGGACTAACTCCTACGAGCAGTACTTC. The encoded protein is CATSSGTNSYEQYF.

The chain recombines TRBV6-5 with TRBJ1-2; 8 bases match TRBD1. Germline V gene data show CDR1 as MNHEY and CDR2 as SVGAGI. J gave up 7 bases and V 6 bases, and 13 bases lay outside the gene matches. The CDR3 has 15 amino acids. The CDR3 bases are TGTGCCAGCAGCAAGAGGACAGGGAGGACGGGTGGCTACACCTTC. Residues: CASSKRTGRTGGYTF.

The chain joins TRBV7-9 to TRBJ1-2, with no clear D. The CDR3 runs to 13 residues. Trimming pared 4 bases from V and 7 bases from J, leaving 13 bases between. Per germline, CDR1 SEHNR and CDR2 FQNEAQ (reference sequence). The CDR3 loop is CASSSGGVIGYTF. The CDR3 DNA follows: TGTGCCAGCAGCTCCGGAGGTGTGATTGGCTACACCTTC.

The V and J genes are TRBV5-1 and TRBJ2-7; the D is unclear. Trimming stripped 4 bases from V and 4 bases from J, with 12 bases between. This CDR3 has 13 residues. Germline V CDR1 and CDR2: SGHRS, YFSETQ. The CDR3 DNA reads as TGCGCCAGCAGCCCGGGTCCCCCTTACGAGCAGTACTTC. Translation gives CASSPGPPYEQYF. Full variable domain (remainder filled in from reference TRBV5-1 and TRBJ2-7): KAGVTQTPRYLIKTRGQQVTLSCSPISGHRSVSWYQQTPGQGLQFLFEYFSETQRNKGNFPGRFSGRQFSNSRSEMNVSTLELGDSALYLCASSPGPPYEQYFGPGTRLTVT.

The V and J genes are TRBV19 and TRBJ2-1; a possible D gene is TRBD2 (6 bases). Per the germline V gene, CDR1 is LNHDA and CDR2 is SQIVND (reference sequence). CDR3 length: 14 residues. V was clipped by 5 bases and J by 8 bases, with 16 bases between them. The CDR3 DNA is TGTGCCAGTAGTTCGGGACTTTCAGGCGATGAGCAGTTCTTC. It codes for CASSSGLSGDEQFF.

V gene TRBV9 combines with J gene TRBJ1-2; no definite D call. Trimming took off 0 bases at V and 0 bases at J, with 21 bases between the two ends. This CDR3 has 19 amino acids. Germline V gives CDR1 SGDLS, CDR2 YYNGEE. In DNA, the CDR3 is TGTGCCAGCAGCGTAGGCTCGGAACCTCAACGAGGGTCTAACTATGGCTACACCTTC. Residues: CASSVGSEPQRGSNYGYTF.

V is TRBV12-5 and J is TRBJ2-7; possibly TRBD1 for D (5 bases). Germline V lookup: CDR1 LGHNT, CDR2 FRNRAP. The V and J ends lost 4 bases and 6 bases respectively, with 16 bases between them. This CDR3 is 14 amino acids long. This CDR3 is CASGSYHQGGEQYF. In DNA, the CDR3 is TGTGCTAGTGGTTCATATCACCAGGGTGGCGAGCAGTACTTC.

V is TRBV7-2 and J is TRBJ2-3; TRBD2 matches at 11 bases. The CDR3 is 15 amino acids. Germline CDR1 reads SGHTA; CDR2 reads FQGNSA. The V and J ends lost 2 bases and 4 bases, in that order; junction bases with no gene match: 2. The CDR3 coding sequence is TGTGCCAGCAGCTTACTAGCGGGAGGCGCAGATACGCAGTATTTT. It encodes CASSLLAGGADTQYF.

This rearrangement joins TRBV10-3 to TRBJ2-5, with D possibly matching TRBD2 (6 bases). V was trimmed by 6 bases and J by 0 bases, leaving 11 bases between them. This CDR3 is 14 amino acids long. Germline loops: CDR1 ENHRY, CDR2 SYGVKD. CDR3 DNA sequence: TGTGCCATCAGGGGGGGACTCAACCAAGAGACCCAGTACTTC. It encodes CAIRGGLNQETQYF.

The genes are TRBV28 and TRBJ2-1, with 7 bases fitting TRBD2. V lost 6 bases to trimming and J lost 12 bases; unmatched junction nucleotides: 14. Germline V gives CDR1 MDHEN, CDR2 SYDVKM. The CDR3 runs to 14 residues. The CDR3 loop is CASRRRDYRLGQFF. CDR3 sequence (DNA): TGTGCCAGCAGGCGCCGGGACTACCGACTGGGGCAGTTCTTC.

This clone was seen a few times. V usage is TRBV28 and J usage is TRBJ1-6, with D maybe TRBD1 (6 bases). CDR3 length: 14 residues. V lost 8 bases to trimming and J lost 10 bases, with 18 bases between them. The V gene's germline CDR1 is MDHEN and CDR2 SYDVKM. CDR3 in DNA: TGTGCCAGCCGGGGGGCCAGCAGGAGATCACCCCTCCACTTT. Translated, it gives CASRGASRRSPLHF.

The V gene is TRBV19, the J gene TRBJ2-4, with 9 bases lining up with TRBD2. The germline gives CDR1 LNHDA, CDR2 SQIVND (reference sequence). The CDR3 consists of 16 residues. Trimming at V came to 0 bases and at J to 8 bases, leaving 8 bases not matched to a gene. The chain's CDR3 is CASSIDLREGPDIQYF. The DNA of the CDR3 is TGTGCCAGTAGTATAGATCTGCGGGAGGGCCCGGACATTCAGTACTTC.

This chain links TRBV7-9 with TRBJ2-1; no firm D call. CDR3 length equals 13 residues. Germline CDR1 reads SEHNR; CDR2 reads FQNEAQ (reference sequence). V was shortened by 5 bases and J by 4 bases, with 9 bases between the two germline ends. CDR3 in amino acids: CASSKTPYNEQFF. The CDR3 region has the DNA TGTGCCAGCAGCAAAACTCCGTACAATGAGCAGTTCTTC.

The chain combines TRBV30 with TRBJ2-7; no reliable D call. The CDR3 runs to 15 residues. V lost 0 bases and J lost 5, with 17 bases in between. Germline CDR1 reads GTSNPN; CDR2 reads SVGIG (reference sequence). The CDR3 DNA follows: TGTGCCTGGAGTGTTAAAGGCAACAGTAAGAACGAGCAGTACTTC. Protein: CAWSVKGNSKNEQYF.

This chain connects TRBV5-4 to TRBJ2-7; D not certain. Germline CDR1 SGHNT, CDR2 YYREEE (reference sequence). Trimming stripped 0 bases from V and 3 bases from J, with 10 bases between. The CDR3 consists of 14 residues. CDR3 bases: TGTGCCAGCAGCTTGGAGCCTATCCACTACGAGCAGTACTTC. Translated, it gives CASSLEPIHYEQYF.

The chain couples TRBV2 to TRBJ1-2; D is unresolved. Germline V lookup: CDR1 SNHLY, CDR2 FYNNEI. CDR3 length: 15 amino acids. Trimming cost V 3 bases and J 1 base, with 12 bases left between them. CDR3 region: CASSDGSYFNYGYTF. The CDR3 DNA reads as TGTGCCAGCAGTGATGGGAGTTACTTTAACTATGGCTACACCTTC.

The J gene is TRBJ2-2, the V gene TRBV4-1, with D uncertain. This CDR3 is built from 12 residues. The germline CDR1 and CDR2 sequences are MGHRA and YSYEKL. V lost 4 bases and J lost 2, with 2 bases in between. In DNA, the CDR3 is TGCGCCAGCAGCCCTAACACCGGGGAGCTGTTTTTT. This sequence encodes CASSPNTGELFF.

V and J are TRBV6-4 and TRBJ2-1, with 9 bases identical to TRBD2. The CDR3 loop spans 13 amino acids. The germline V gene has CDR1 MRHNA and CDR2 SNTAGT. With V trimmed by 6 bases and J by 5 bases, 2 bases remained unmatched. This CDR3 reads CASSEREDNEQFF. The CDR3 region has the DNA TGTGCCAGCAGCGAGCGGGAGGACAATGAGCAGTTCTTC.

This clone appeared a single time. V and J are TRBV5-1 and TRBJ2-3; 10 positions match TRBD1. This CDR3 has 16 residues. Germline CDR1 reads SGHRS; CDR2 reads YFSETQ. The J segment lost 6 bases and the V segment lost 3 bases, leaving 10 bases of the junction unmatched. The CDR3 nucleotides are TGCGCCAGCAGCTCGACGGGGGGACAGGGGCATGATACGCAGTATTTT. It specifies CASSSTGGQGHDTQYF.

The rearrangement joins TRBV6-5 to TRBJ2-3; 8 positions agree with TRBD2. J lost 3 bases, V lost 4 bases, and 6 bases had no gene match. The V gene's germline CDR1 is MNHEY and CDR2 SVGAGI. The CDR3 totals 15 residues. This chain's CDR3 is CASSWSGGETDTQYF. The CDR3 DNA sequence: TGTGCCAGCAGTTGGTCGGGAGGGGAGACAGATACGCAGTATTTT.

The chain carries TRBV23-1 and TRBJ2-5; 10 bases line up with TRBD1. TRBV23-1 is known as an ORF, though its function is uncertain. This CDR3 region has 19 residues. Germline trimming cut 3 bases from V and 1 base from J; bases unmatched to any gene: 14. CDR3 region: CASSQRRDRGFSAQETQYF. The CDR3 region has the DNA TGCGCCAGCAGTCAGAGGCGGGACAGGGGTTTCTCGGCCCAAGAGACCCAGTACTTC.

The genes are TRBV30 and TRBJ1-1, with TRBD1 as a possible D gene (5 bases). The CDR3 consists of 14 residues. The V gene lost 3 bases and the J gene lost 1 base, with 12 bases spanning the gap. CDR1 is GTSNPN and CDR2 is SVGIG in the germline V gene (reference sequence). The CDR3 sequence is CAWSSGDRNTEAFF. The DNA of the CDR3 is TGTGCCTGGAGCTCGGGGGACCGGAACACTGAAGCTTTCTTT.